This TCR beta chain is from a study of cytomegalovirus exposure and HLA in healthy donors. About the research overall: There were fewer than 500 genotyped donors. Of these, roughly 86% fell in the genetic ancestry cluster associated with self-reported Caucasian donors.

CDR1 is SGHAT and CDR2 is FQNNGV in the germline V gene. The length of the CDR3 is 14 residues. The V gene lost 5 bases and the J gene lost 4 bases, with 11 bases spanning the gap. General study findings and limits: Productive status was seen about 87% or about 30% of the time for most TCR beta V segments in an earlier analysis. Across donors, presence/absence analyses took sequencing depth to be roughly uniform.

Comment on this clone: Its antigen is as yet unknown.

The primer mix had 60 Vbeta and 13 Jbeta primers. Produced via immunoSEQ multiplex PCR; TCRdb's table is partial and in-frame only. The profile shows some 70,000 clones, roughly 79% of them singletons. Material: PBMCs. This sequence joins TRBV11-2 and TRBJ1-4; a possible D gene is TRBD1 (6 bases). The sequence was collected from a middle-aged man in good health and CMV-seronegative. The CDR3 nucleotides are TGTGCCAGCAGCCCAGGGGCATTTAATGAAAAACTGTTTTTT. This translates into CASSPGAFNEKLFF.